One sample yielded the 5 T cell receptor beta chains listed below, sequenced in a study of blood T cell repertoires in COVID-19. Clones were sequenced by immunoSEQ multiplex PCR, and TCRdb holds only the in-frame ones, with some missing. The sample records some 74,000 clones, about 87% being singletons. Sequenced sample: peripheral blood. These receptors were taken from a woman older than 75 with acute or convalescent COVID-19.

This chain uses TRBV14 with TRBJ2-5, with a weak D call TRBD2 (6 bases). Germline-derived CDR1 and CDR2 are SGHDN and FVKESK. Trimming pared 1 base from V and 3 bases from J, leaving 6 bases between. CDR3 length equals 13 residues. The CDR3 region has the DNA TGTGCCAGCAGCCAAGCGGGGGAAGAGACCCAGTACTTC. Its protein product is CASSQAGEETQYF.

The genes are TRBV15 and TRBJ1-2, with D unresolved. With 0 bases removed from V and 2 bases from J, the gap between germline ends came to 13 bases. The CDR3 totals 16 residues. From germline, CDR1 is LNHNV and CDR2 YYDKDF (reference sequence). The CDR3: CATSRDLARWNYGYTF. The CDR3 DNA reads TGTGCCACCAGCAGAGACCTGGCTCGTTGGAACTATGGCTACACCTTC.

V gene TRBV13 combines with J gene TRBJ2-3, with 7 nucleotides matching TRBD2. V was clipped by 3 bases and J by 5 bases; unmatched bases: 2. Per germline, CDR1 PRHDT and CDR2 FYEKMQ (reference sequence). CDR3 length: 13 amino acids. CDR3 DNA: TGTGCCAGCAGCTTTAGCGGGTTAGATACGCAGTATTTT. Amino acid sequence: CASSFSGLDTQYF.

The gene calls are TRBV19 and TRBJ2-5; TRBD2 aligns across 7 bases. This CDR3 has 12 residues. Germline assignment: CDR1 LNHDA and CDR2 SQIVND (reference sequence). J gave up 5 bases and V 8 bases, and 5 bases lay outside the gene matches. This chain's CDR3 is CASSGGVETQYF. The CDR3 nucleotides are TGTGCCAGTTCTGGGGGGGTGGAGACCCAGTACTTC.

The V call is TRBV9, the J call TRBJ2-1; TRBD2 matches at 7 bases. The length of the CDR3 is 14 residues. Per germline, CDR1 SGDLS and CDR2 YYNGEE. V trimming: 0 bases; J trimming: 7 bases; junction bases outside the gene matches: 4. The CDR3 here is CASSVALGGNEQFF. In nucleotides, the CDR3 is TGTGCCAGCAGCGTAGCTCTCGGGGGGAATGAGCAGTTCTTC. Full variable domain (rest looked up from reference TRBV9 and TRBJ2-1): DSGVTQTPKHLITATGQRVTLRCSPRSGDLSVYWYQQSLDQGLQFLIQYYNGEERAKGNILERFSAQQFPDLHSELNLSSLELGDSALYFCASSVALGGNEQFFGPGTRLTVL.